This T cell receptor (beta chain) was recovered during a study of blood T cell repertoires in COVID-19. Study background: Samples representing acute and convalescent COVID-19 were sourced from the United States, Italy and Spain.

There are a few counts of this clone. CDR1 MDHEN and CDR2 SYDVKM come from the germline V gene. This CDR3 has 14 amino acids. After removal of 6 bases from V and 6 bases from J, the junction contained 5 bases not matched to a gene. Profiling relied on immunoSEQ multiplex PCR, and the TCRdb table lists in-frame clones only, not all of them. The sample holds around 250,000 clones, over 80% seen once. People in the exposed group encountered a COVID-19 case within 2 weeks before entering the study. The J gene is TRBJ1-5, the V gene TRBV28; 10 bases agree with TRBD1. Sequenced input: PBMCs or T cells enriched from blood (not recorded which). The receptor was derived from a woman aged 40 to 55 who had been exposed to COVID-19. Here the CDR3 DNA reads TGTGCCAGCAGAATAGGACAGGGGGTTCAGCCCCAGCATTTT. It yields the protein CASRIGQGVQPQHF.